This TCR beta chain comes out of a study of blood T cells in healthy people across ages. Study conclusions and caveats: The diversity estimates, figures obtained from one million T cells, were considered underestimates.

Sample donors were healthy Caucasian individuals that came from Russia, aged about 6 to 95. The germline V gene has CDR1 SGHRS and CDR2 YFSETQ. V was clipped by 6 bases and J by 4 bases, with 10 bases between them. CDR3 length: 13 residues. Primers used in a second PCR of about 6 to 11 cycles were a sample-barcoded 5' primer and a J-beta primer mix. Every sample returned 2.5 million or more CDR3-containing paired-end reads. Via MiXCR, TCRdb re-called the 5' RACE reads, giving one row per CDR3 protein. The sample contains around 700,000 distinct CDR3 sequences, around 25% of which appear only once. This clonotype was counted only a few times. Antigen specificity is unknown. This same sample was also part of a study on T cells of mothers and their children. That publication notes: Samples were obtained from a few healthy Caucasian mothers and their six children.

The chain couples TRBV5-1 to TRBJ2-2, with D uncertain. Source material: blood. This receptor was taken from a boy younger than 18 in good health. In nucleotides, the CDR3 is TGCGCCAGCAAAGCTGACGGCACCGGGGAGCTGTTTTTT. It translates to CASKADGTGELFF.